These 2 T cell receptor beta chains originate from one sample sequenced in a study of T cell repertoires in cytomegalovirus infection. Each CDR3 protein gets one entry after TCRdb re-called the reads with MiXCR. The table shows fewer than 550,000 distinct CDR3 sequences, with roughly a third occurring only once. Sequencing was carried out using PBMCs. These receptor sequences come from a human donor in good health (CMV status not recorded). Some clones in this sample may be carry-over from other donors' samples.

The V gene is TRBV5-1, the J gene TRBJ1-2; maybe TRBD1 (6 bases). The CDR3 is made up of 15 amino acids. Between the trimmed V and J ends, which lost 2 bases and 0 bases, there was a span of 11 bases. CDR1 is SGHRS and CDR2 is YFSETQ in the germline V gene. In DNA form, the CDR3 reads TGCGCCAGCAGCTTCGATGGACAGCCTAACTATGGCTACACCTTC. Translated, it gives CASSFDGQPNYGYTF.

This clonotype was detected many times. This chain connects TRBV7-9 to TRBJ2-1; 7 nucleotides agree with TRBD2. V was pared by 0 bases and J by 8 bases, with 10 bases of the junction left unmatched. The germline V gene has CDR1 SEHNR and CDR2 FQNEAQ (reference sequence). The CDR3 is 16 residues long. The CDR3 is CASSLALRASGDEQFF. CDR3 in DNA: TGTGCCAGCAGCTTAGCCTTAAGGGCTAGCGGCGATGAGCAGTTCTTC.